This T cell receptor (beta chain) was identified in a study of CD8+ T cells in alopecia areata. A remark on this clone: Its antigen remains unknown.

RNA was extracted and reverse transcribed into cDNA as the sequencing template. This table comes from immunoSEQ multiplex PCR, and its TCRdb copy is limited to in-frame clones, with some not included. The sample includes some 180,000 clones, roughly 60% of them seen just once. The authors sorted CD4+ and CD8+ T cells from PBMCs. Study observations and caveats: Patients shared TCRs less clearly than mice did, possibly for HLA-related reasons. Normal scalp showed lower clonality than lesional scalp, especially alopecia totalis/universalis.

The CDR3 loop spans 14 amino acids. The germline V gene has CDR1 SNHLY and CDR2 FYNNEI. V lost 4 bases and J 1 base, leaving 10 bases between the germline ends. The receptor's source is a human donor with alopecia areata. The sample in question was CD4+ T cells sorted from blood, obtained at week 0. J is TRBJ1-1 and V is TRBV2; D gene uncertain. The CDR3, as DNA: TGTGCCAGCAGTGGCCCGAGAGGGAACACTGAAGCTTTCTTT. Translating gives CASSGPRGNTEAFF.